The clone carrying this TCR beta chain appeared a few times. Its antigen is undetermined. The sample is drawn from a study of glioma-infiltrating T cells. Turning to the study itself: Low-grade gliomas were grade II; glioblastomas were grade IV at initial diagnosis. General observations from the study: Above-expected tissue-blood divergence occurred in all gliomas, most in low-grade ones. Patients with low tissue-blood divergence carried a signature set of shared blood CDR3 motifs.

The length of the CDR3 is 16 residues. Germline V gene lookup returns CDR1 MGHRA and CDR2 YSYEKL. V lost 8 bases and J 0 bases, leaving 19 bases between the germline ends. TCR alpha and beta CDR3 regions were amplified from RNA using iRepertoire nested multiplex PCR. One-step reverse transcription and amplification started from approximately 100-400 ng of tissue mRNA or PBMC total RNA. TCRdb independently ran MiXCR on the multiplex PCR reads; one entry per CDR3 protein. The sample lists a few hundred thousand distinct CDR3 sequences, 41% occurring once. This receptor was identified in a human donor with low-grade glioma or glioblastoma, undergoing nonglioma brain surgery, or in good health (not recorded which). This chain joins TRBV4-1 and TRBJ1-1; TRBD1 is a possible D gene (5 bases). The sequenced material came from glioma tissue, nonneoplastic brain tissue, or PBMCs (not recorded which). CDR3 protein: CASSPGGVFMNTEAFF. CDR3 nucleotides: TGCGCCAGCTCCCCGGGGGGGGTTTTCATGAACACTGAAGCTTTCTTT.